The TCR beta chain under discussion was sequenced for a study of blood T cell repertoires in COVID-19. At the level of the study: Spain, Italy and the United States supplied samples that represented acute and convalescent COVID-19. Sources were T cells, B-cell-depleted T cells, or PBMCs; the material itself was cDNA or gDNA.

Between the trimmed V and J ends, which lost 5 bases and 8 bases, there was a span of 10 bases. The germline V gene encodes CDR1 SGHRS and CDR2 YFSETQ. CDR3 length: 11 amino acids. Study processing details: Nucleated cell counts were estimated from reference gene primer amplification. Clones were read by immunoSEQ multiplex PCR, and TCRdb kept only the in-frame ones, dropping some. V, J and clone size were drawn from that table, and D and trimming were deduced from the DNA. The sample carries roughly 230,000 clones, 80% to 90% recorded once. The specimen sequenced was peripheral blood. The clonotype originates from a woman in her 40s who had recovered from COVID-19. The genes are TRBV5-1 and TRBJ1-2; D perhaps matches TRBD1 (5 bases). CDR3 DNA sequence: TGCGCCAGCAGGTCAGGGCTCGGCTACACCTTC. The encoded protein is CASRSGLGYTF.